These 25 T cell receptor beta chains came from one sample sequenced in a study of T cell responses to AZD1222 COVID-19 vaccine. Method: immunoSEQ multiplex PCR; TCRdb's copy keeps in-frame clones and lacks some. The table includes about 150,000 clones, approximately 92% detected once. This sample comprised peripheral blood, obtained on day 0 of AZD1222 vaccination. Receptors originate from an adult in good health.

The rearrangement links TRBV5-1 to TRBJ1-2; the match to TRBD1 covers 7 bases. Germline V gene data show CDR1 as SGHRS and CDR2 as YFSETQ. The CDR3 consists of 15 residues. The J segment lost 4 bases and the V segment lost 4 bases, leaving 10 bases of the junction unmatched. The CDR3 DNA is TGCGCCAGCAGCGTGACAGGGTATGGATCCTATGGCTACACCTTC. It encodes CASSVTGYGSYGYTF.

V usage is TRBV7-6 and J usage is TRBJ1-1; D gene ambiguous. CDR3 length equals 15 residues. V dropped 1 base and J dropped 11 bases, with 20 bases sitting between them. From germline, CDR1 is SGHVS and CDR2 FNYEAQ. CDR3 loop: CASSLGVSSTTRAFF. CDR3 coding DNA: TGTGCCAGCAGCTTAGGGGTCAGTTCCACGACAAGGGCTTTCTTT. Full variable domain (outside the CDR3, taken from reference TRBV7-6 and TRBJ1-1): GAGVSQSPRYKVTKRGQDVALRCDPISGHVSLYWYRQALGQGPEFLTYFNYEAQQDKSGLPNDRFSAERPEGSISTLTIQRTEQRDSAMYRCASSLGVSSTTRAFFGQGTRLTVV.

J is TRBJ2-5 and V is TRBV6-5; TRBD1 agrees at 7 bases. Germline lookup yields CDR1 MNHEY and CDR2 SVGAGI. V gave up 6 bases and J gave up 2 bases; unmatched junction bases: 6. This CDR3 is 14 amino acids long. The CDR3 DNA sequence: TGTGCCAGCAGCCGGGACAGACTACAAGAGACCCAGTACTTC. Translating gives CASSRDRLQETQYF.

The genes are TRBV9 and TRBJ2-1; TRBD2 might be the D (6 bases). The CDR3 extends over 16 amino acids. Germline assignment: CDR1 SGDLS and CDR2 YYNGEE. The germline V and J ends were trimmed by 4 bases and 8 bases, with 22 bases remaining between them. CDR3 nucleotides: TGTGCCAGCAGCCGTCACGGAGGGAAGGGGCTCGATGAGCAGTTCTTC. Encoded protein: CASSRHGGKGLDEQFF.

The chain joins TRBV18 to TRBJ1-1; 9 bases line up with TRBD1. The CDR3 totals 16 residues. V lost 4 bases, J lost 1 base, and 7 bases stayed unmatched. Germline values: CDR1 KGHSH, CDR2 LQKENI. CDR3 residues: CASSLGQGIKNTEAFF. The DNA for the CDR3 is TGTGCCAGCTCACTCGGACAGGGGATAAAGAACACTGAAGCTTTCTTT.

This chain uses TRBV11-2 with TRBJ1-1, with D maybe TRBD1 (6 bases). Deletions cut 5 bases from V and 0 bases from J, with 19 bases between. Germline-derived CDR1 and CDR2 are SGHAT and FQNNGV. The CDR3 runs 17 residues. The CDR3: CASSPRAGTLMNTEAFF. In nucleotides, the CDR3 is TGTGCCAGCAGCCCTCGGGCAGGGACACTAATGAACACTGAAGCTTTCTTT.

This chain joins TRBV7-8 and TRBJ1-5; D gene ambiguous. The CDR3 covers 19 residues. Germline V gene data show CDR1 as SGHVS and CDR2 as FQNEAQ. With 4 bases removed from V and 5 bases from J, the gap between germline ends came to 27 bases. The CDR3 nucleotides are TGTGCCAGCAGCTCAAAACCCCCCACTGGACCTCGCCGTGATCAGCCCCAGCATTTT. This translates into CASSSKPPTGPRRDQPQHF. The whole variable domain, remainder taken from reference TRBV7-8 and TRBJ1-5, is GAGVSQSPRYKVAKRGQDVALRCDPISGHVSLFWYQQALGQGPEFLTYFQNEAQLDKSGLPSDRFFAERPEGSVSTLKIQRTQQEDSAVYLCASSSKPPTGPRRDQPQHFGDGTRLSIL.

Only one count was recorded for this clone. This chain connects TRBV7-6 to TRBJ2-7; the match to TRBD1 covers 8 bases. The CDR3 contains 15 residues. The V and J ends lost 1 base and 3 bases, in that order; junction bases with no gene match: 5. Germline CDR1 reads SGHVS; CDR2 reads FNYEAQ. CDR3 residues: CASSLEGDRGYEQYF. The CDR3 region has the DNA TGTGCCAGCAGCTTAGAGGGTGACAGGGGCTACGAGCAGTACTTC.

This chain joins TRBV11-1 and TRBJ2-7; 7 nucleotides align to TRBD1. V dropped 5 bases and J dropped 2; count of bases not matched to a gene: 6. The CDR3 covers 14 residues. Per the germline V gene, CDR1 is SGHAT and CDR2 is FQDESV (reference sequence). As DNA, the CDR3 is TGTGCCAGCAGCCCGAGACAGGGTCCCTACGAGCAGTACTTC. Its protein product is CASSPRQGPYEQYF.

The chain uses TRBV7-9 and TRBJ1-4; D unclear. Trimming removed 0 bases at V and 4 bases at J, with 12 bases between. The CDR3 is made up of 16 amino acids. CDR1 and CDR2 (germline): SEHNR, FQNEAQ (reference sequence). Here the CDR3 DNA reads TGTGCCAGCAGCTTAGCCGGTGGCGGGCATAATGAAAAACTGTTTTTT. Its protein product is CASSLAGGGHNEKLFF.

The gene calls are TRBV18 and TRBJ2-2; TRBD2 aligns across 8 bases. V shed 3 bases, J shed 0 bases, and the junction held 9 bases outside the gene matches. Germline V gene lookup returns CDR1 KGHSH and CDR2 LQKENI. CDR3 length: 18 residues. The DNA of the CDR3 is TGTGCCAGCTCACCCCGTCAGGGCGGGGGGCCGAACACCGGGGAGCTGTTTTTT. It translates to CASSPRQGGGPNTGELFF.

J is TRBJ2-1 and V is TRBV30, with 8 nucleotides matching TRBD2. This CDR3 contains 15 residues. J gave up 6 bases and V 1 base, and 8 bases lay outside the gene matches. The V gene's germline CDR1 is GTSNPN and CDR2 SVGIG (reference sequence). The CDR3 region has the DNA TGTGCCTGGAGTGGCGGGCTAGCGGGTTCCAATGAGCAGTTCTTC. This translates into CAWSGGLAGSNEQFF.

The chain has TRBV7-8 and TRBJ1-2; 10 positions agree with TRBD1. Germline loops: CDR1 SGHVS, CDR2 FQNEAQ. Trimming cost V 1 base and J 4 bases; bases outside gene matches: 3. The CDR3 sequence is 15 residues long. The CDR3 DNA sequence: TGTGCCAGCAGCTTAGGGGGACAGGGGTCCTATGGCTACACCTTC. This sequence encodes CASSLGGQGSYGYTF. Variable domain in full (rest from reference TRBV7-8 and TRBJ1-2): GAGVSQSPRYKVAKRGQDVALRCDPISGHVSLFWYQQALGQGPEFLTYFQNEAQLDKSGLPSDRFFAERPEGSVSTLKIQRTQQEDSAVYLCASSLGGQGSYGYTFGSGTRLTVV.

This clone showed up just once. CDR3 in amino acids: CASSAGTPNTEAFF. The CDR3 DNA reads as TGTGCCAGCAGTGCCGGGACACCGAACACTGAAGCTTTCTTT. V and J are TRBV27 and TRBJ1-1; possible D gene TRBD1, 6 bases. The V gene lost 5 bases and the J gene lost 1 base, with 11 bases spanning the gap. The length of the CDR3 is 14 residues. The V gene's germline CDR1 is MNHEY and CDR2 SMNVEV (reference sequence).

The chain uses TRBV19 and TRBJ2-5, with D possibly being TRBD2 (6 bases). Per germline, CDR1 LNHDA and CDR2 SQIVND (reference sequence). The ends were cut back, 2 bases at V and 3 bases at J, with 13 bases in the middle. The CDR3 runs 15 residues. CDR3 DNA sequence: TGTGCCAGTAGTATAACGGTCGAGCGGGAAGAGACCCAGTACTTC. The encoded protein is CASSITVEREETQYF.

The chain combines TRBV9 with TRBJ2-1; D not resolved. Germline assignment: CDR1 SGDLS and CDR2 YYNGEE. CDR3 length equals 15 residues. V was trimmed by 5 bases and J by 7 bases, leaving 19 bases between them. CDR3 DNA: TGTGCCAGCAGACCCGCCGGATTGGAGTGGAATGAGCAGTTCTTC. The encoded protein is CASRPAGLEWNEQFF.

J is TRBJ2-1 and V is TRBV2; 11 bases map to TRBD1. Germline V gene data show CDR1 as SNHLY and CDR2 as FYNNEI. This CDR3 comprises 17 residues. Trimming took 5 bases from V and 6 from J; bases not matched to a gene: 12. CDR3 amino acids: CASSRFPGTGGVNEQFF. CDR3 coding DNA: TGTGCCAGCAGTCGATTTCCCGGGACAGGGGGTGTCAATGAGCAGTTCTTC.

This chain connects TRBV25-1 to TRBJ2-1; weak D call: TRBD1 (6 bases). CDR1 is MGHDK and CDR2 is SYGVNS in the germline V gene. This CDR3 contains 13 residues. Trimming shortened V by 10 bases and J by 2 bases, and 12 bases separated the two germline ends. CDR3 region: CATSRGTYNEQFF. In DNA form, the CDR3 reads TGTGCCACAAGCAGGGGCACCTACAATGAGCAGTTCTTC.

This chain uses TRBV18 with TRBJ2-3; D ambiguous. The germline V gene has CDR1 KGHSH and CDR2 LQKENI. The CDR3 length is 13 residues. Trimming shortened V by 3 bases and J by 7 bases, and 11 bases separated the two germline ends. The CDR3 sequence: CASSPPSVYTQYF. The CDR3 DNA reads TGTGCCAGCTCACCTCCCTCCGTATATACGCAGTATTTT.

The genes are TRBV19 and TRBJ2-1; a weak D match, TRBD2 (6 bases). V was clipped by 5 bases and J by 3 bases, with 14 bases between them. From germline, CDR1 is LNHDA and CDR2 SQIVND (reference sequence). This CDR3 is 15 amino acids long. CDR3 in amino acids: CASSDSGLGYNEQFF. DNA for the CDR3: TGTGCCAGTAGTGATAGCGGTTTAGGCTACAATGAGCAGTTCTTC.

The rearrangement joins TRBV6-5 to TRBJ1-2; 7 bases map to TRBD1. Trimming removed 0 bases from V and 4 bases from J; junction bases left unmatched: 2. Germline CDR1 is MNHEY and CDR2 is SVGAGI. The CDR3 covers 14 residues. CDR3 bases: TGTGCCAGCAGTTACTCAGGGGGCCGCTATGGCTACACCTTC. Amino acid sequence: CASSYSGGRYGYTF.

The V gene is TRBV7-9, the J gene TRBJ1-5; D is unclear. CDR3 length: 13 residues. Germline values: CDR1 SEHNR, CDR2 FQNEAQ (reference sequence). The V end lost 2 bases, the J end lost 4 bases, and 6 bases lay between the germline ends. CDR3 amino acids: CASSLSANQPQHF. The DNA of the CDR3 is TGTGCCAGCAGCTTATCGGCTAATCAGCCCCAGCATTTT.

The chain recombines TRBV23-1 with TRBJ2-7; D tentatively fits TRBD1 or TRBD2 (5 bases each). TRBV23-1 is an ORF; its function is uncertain. V lost 0 bases, J lost 3 bases, and 9 bases lay in between. The CDR3 contains 14 residues. The CDR3 region is CASSQSGDHYEQYF. The CDR3 nucleotides are TGCGCCAGCAGTCAATCCGGGGACCACTACGAGCAGTACTTC.

V and J are TRBV7-8 and TRBJ2-6; D is possibly TRBD1 (6 bases). Germline V gene data show CDR1 as SGHVS and CDR2 as FQNEAQ. Trimming pared 5 bases from V and 1 base from J, leaving 9 bases between. The CDR3 sequence is 15 residues long. CDR3 in amino acids: CASSPTGSGANVLTF. CDR3 nucleotides: TGTGCCAGCAGCCCTACAGGGTCTGGGGCCAACGTCCTGACTTTC.

This chain connects TRBV5-1 to TRBJ1-1; D may be TRBD1 (6 bases). Germline V gene lookup returns CDR1 SGHRS and CDR2 YFSETQ. The CDR3 totals 17 residues. V lost 0 bases to trimming and J lost 1 base, with 16 bases between them. The CDR3 here is CASSLGFSGHRNTEAFF. The CDR3 DNA sequence: TGCGCCAGCAGCTTGGGGTTTTCGGGACATCGGAACACTGAAGCTTTCTTT. The whole variable domain, remainder taken from reference TRBV5-1 and TRBJ1-1, is KAGVTQTPRYLIKTRGQQVTLSCSPISGHRSVSWYQQTPGQGLQFLFEYFSETQRNKGNFPGRFSGRQFSNSRSEMNVSTLELGDSALYLCASSLGFSGHRNTEAFFGQGTRLTVV.